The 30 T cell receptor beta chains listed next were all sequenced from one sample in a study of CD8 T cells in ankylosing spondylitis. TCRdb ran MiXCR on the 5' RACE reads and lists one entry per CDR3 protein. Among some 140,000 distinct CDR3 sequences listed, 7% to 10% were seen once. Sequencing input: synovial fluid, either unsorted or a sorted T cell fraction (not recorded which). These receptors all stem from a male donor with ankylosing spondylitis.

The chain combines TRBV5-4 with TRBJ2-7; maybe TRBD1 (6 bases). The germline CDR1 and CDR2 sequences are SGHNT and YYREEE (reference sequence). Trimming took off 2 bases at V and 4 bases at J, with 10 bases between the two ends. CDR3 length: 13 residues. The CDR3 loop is CASSFITGYEQYF. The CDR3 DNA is TGTGCCAGCAGCTTCATAACAGGGTACGAGCAGTACTTC.

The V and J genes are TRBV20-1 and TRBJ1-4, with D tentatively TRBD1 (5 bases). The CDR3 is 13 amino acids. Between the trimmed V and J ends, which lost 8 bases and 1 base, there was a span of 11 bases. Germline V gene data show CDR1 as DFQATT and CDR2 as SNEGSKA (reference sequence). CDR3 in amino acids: CSFMGETNEKLFF. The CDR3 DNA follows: TGCAGTTTCATGGGGGAAACTAATGAAAAACTGTTTTTT.

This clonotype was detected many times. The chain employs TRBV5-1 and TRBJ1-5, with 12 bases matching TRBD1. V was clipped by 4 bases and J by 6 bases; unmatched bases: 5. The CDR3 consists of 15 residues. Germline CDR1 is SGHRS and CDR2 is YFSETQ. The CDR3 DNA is TGCGCCAGCAGCCCCGGGACAGGGGGCTTTCAGCCCCAGCATTTT. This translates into CASSPGTGGFQPQHF.

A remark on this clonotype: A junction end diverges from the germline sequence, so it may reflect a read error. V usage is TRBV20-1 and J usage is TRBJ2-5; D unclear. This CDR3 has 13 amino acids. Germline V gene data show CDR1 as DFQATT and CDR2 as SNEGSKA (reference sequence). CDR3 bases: TGCAGTGCTAGGTCCCTGCCCCAAGAGATCCAGTACTTC. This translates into CSARSLPQEIQYF.

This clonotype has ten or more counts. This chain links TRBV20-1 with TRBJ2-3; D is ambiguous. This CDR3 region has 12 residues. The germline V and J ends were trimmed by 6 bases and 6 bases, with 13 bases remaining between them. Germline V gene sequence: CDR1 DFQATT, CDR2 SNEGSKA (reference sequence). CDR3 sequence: CSATDQTDTQYF. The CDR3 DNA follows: TGCAGTGCCACGGACCAAACGGATACGCAGTATTTT.

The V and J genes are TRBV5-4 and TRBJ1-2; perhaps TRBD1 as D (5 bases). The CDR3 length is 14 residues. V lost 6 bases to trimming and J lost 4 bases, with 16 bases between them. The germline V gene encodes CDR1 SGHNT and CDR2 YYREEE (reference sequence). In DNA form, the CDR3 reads TGTGCCAGCACTTTCTCCGGGACCTTCTATGGCTACACCTTC. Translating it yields CASTFSGTFYGYTF.

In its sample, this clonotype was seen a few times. CDR3 region: CASSSLPGTGLYEQYF. As DNA, the CDR3 is TGTGCCAGCAGTTCTCTTCCCGGGACCGGTCTTTACGAGCAGTACTTC. The V call is TRBV12-3 or TRBV12-4, the J call TRBJ2-7; the D call may be TRBD1 or TRBD2 (5 bases each). The ends were cut back, 4 bases at V and 4 bases at J, with 20 bases in the middle. The CDR3 is 16 residues long.

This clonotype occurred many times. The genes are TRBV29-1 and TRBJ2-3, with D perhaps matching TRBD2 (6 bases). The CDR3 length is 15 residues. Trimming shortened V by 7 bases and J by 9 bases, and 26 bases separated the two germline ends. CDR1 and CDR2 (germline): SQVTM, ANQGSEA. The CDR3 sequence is CSGQRGTAPTGTQYF. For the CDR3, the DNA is TGCAGCGGACAACGGGGGACGGCACCTACAGGAACGCAGTATTTT.

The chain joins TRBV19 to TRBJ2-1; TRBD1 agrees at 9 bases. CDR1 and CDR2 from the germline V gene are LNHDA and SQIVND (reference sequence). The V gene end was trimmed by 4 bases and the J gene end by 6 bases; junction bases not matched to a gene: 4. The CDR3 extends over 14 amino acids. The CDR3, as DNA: TGTGCCAGTAGTACGGACAGGGGATCCAATGAGCAGTTCTTC. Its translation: CASSTDRGSNEQFF.

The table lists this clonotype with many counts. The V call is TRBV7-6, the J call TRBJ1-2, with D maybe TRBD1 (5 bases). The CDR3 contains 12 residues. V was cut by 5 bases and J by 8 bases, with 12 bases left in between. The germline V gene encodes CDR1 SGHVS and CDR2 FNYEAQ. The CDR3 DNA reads TGTGCCAGCAGCCAAGGGGTTGGGGGCTACACCTTC. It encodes CASSQGVGGYTF.

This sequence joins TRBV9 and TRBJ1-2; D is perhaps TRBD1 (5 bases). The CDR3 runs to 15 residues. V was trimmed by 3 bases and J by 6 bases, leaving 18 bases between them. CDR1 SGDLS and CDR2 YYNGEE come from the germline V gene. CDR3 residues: CASSARQLEVDGYTF. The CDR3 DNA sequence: TGTGCCAGCAGCGCCCGACAGCTCGAGGTAGATGGCTACACCTTC.

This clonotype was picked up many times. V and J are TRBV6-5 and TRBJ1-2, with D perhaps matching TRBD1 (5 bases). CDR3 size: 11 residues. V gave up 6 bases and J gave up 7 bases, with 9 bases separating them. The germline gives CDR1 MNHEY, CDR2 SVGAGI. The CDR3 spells CASRRGVGYTF. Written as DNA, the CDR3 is TGTGCCAGCAGACGGGGGGTTGGCTACACCTTC.

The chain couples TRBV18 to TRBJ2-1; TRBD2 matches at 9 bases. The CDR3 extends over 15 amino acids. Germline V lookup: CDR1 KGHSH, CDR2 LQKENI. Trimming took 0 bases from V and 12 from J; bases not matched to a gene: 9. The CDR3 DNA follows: TGTGCCAGCTCACCACCTAGCGGGAGTGAAACTTGGCAGTTCTTC. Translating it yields CASSPPSGSETWQFF.

The CDR3 DNA is TGCAGTGCTAGAGGCCCTGGAAACACCATATATTTT. Translated: CSARGPGNTIYF. V and J are TRBV20-1 and TRBJ1-3; D remains unclear. Trimming left V 1 base short and J 2 bases short, with 3 bases between. Germline V gene lookup returns CDR1 DFQATT and CDR2 SNEGSKA (reference sequence). CDR3 length: 12 amino acids.

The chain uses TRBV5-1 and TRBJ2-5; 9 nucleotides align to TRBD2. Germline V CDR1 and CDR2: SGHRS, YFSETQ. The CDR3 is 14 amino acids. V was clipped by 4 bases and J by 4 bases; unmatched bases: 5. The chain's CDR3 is CASSTPTSGETQYF. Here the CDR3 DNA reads TGCGCCAGCAGCACGCCGACTAGCGGAGAGACCCAGTACTTC.

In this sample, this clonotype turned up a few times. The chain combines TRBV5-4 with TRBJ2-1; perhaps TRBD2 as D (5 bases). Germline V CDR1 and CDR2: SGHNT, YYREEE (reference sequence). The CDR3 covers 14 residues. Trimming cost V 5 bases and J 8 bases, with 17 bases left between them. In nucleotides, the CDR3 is TGTGCCAGCAGTTCTAGCCTCGTCCGGGATGAGCAGTTCTTC. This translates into CASSSSLVRDEQFF.

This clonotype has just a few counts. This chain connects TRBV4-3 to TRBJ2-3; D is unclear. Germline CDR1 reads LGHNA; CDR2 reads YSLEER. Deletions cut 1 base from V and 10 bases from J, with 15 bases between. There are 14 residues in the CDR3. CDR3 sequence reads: CASSQVMGGGAQYF. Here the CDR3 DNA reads TGCGCCAGCAGCCAAGTGATGGGCGGCGGCGCGCAGTATTTT.

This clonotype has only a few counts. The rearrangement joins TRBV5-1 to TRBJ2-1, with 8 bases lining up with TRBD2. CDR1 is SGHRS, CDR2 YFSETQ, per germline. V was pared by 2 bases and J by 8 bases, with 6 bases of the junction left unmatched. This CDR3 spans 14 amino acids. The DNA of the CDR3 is TGCGCCAGCAGCTTACGGGGGGGCCCGGATGAGCAGTTCTTC. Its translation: CASSLRGGPDEQFF.

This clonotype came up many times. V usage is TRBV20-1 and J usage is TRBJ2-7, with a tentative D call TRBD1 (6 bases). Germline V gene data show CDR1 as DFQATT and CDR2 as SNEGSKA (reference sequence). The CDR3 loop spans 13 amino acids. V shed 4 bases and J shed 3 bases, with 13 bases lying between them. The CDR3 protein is CSAIGQTYYEQYF. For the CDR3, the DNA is TGCAGTGCTATTGGACAGACTTACTACGAGCAGTACTTC.

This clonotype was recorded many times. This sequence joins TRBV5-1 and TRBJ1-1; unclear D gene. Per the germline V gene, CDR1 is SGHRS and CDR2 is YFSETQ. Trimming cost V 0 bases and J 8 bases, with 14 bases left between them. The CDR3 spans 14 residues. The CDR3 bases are TGCGCCAGCAGCTTGGTACAGCTTCAATCCGAAGCTTTCTTT. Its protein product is CASSLVQLQSEAFF.

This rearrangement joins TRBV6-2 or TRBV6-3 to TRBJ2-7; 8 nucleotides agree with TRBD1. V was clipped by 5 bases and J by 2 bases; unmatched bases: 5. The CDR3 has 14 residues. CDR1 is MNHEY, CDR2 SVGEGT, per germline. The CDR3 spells CASSAYRGAYEQYF. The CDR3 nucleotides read TGTGCCAGCAGTGCCTACAGGGGGGCCTACGAGCAGTACTTC.

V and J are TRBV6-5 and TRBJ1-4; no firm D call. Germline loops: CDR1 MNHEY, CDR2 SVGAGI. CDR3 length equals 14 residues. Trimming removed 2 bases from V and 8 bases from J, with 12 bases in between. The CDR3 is CASSYPSPGEKLFF. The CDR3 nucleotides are TGTGCCAGCAGTTACCCCTCGCCCGGGGAAAAACTGTTTTTT.

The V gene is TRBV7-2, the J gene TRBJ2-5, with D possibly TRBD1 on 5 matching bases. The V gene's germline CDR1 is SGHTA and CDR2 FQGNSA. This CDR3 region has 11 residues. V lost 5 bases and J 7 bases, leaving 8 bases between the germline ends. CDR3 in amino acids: CASSPQVTQYF. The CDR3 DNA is TGTGCCAGCAGCCCACAGGTGACCCAGTACTTC.

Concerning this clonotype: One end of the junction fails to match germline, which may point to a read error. The CDR3 loop is CARRGDRQGRRYNSPLHF. The CDR3 DNA follows: TGTGCCCGCAGAGGCGACCGACAGGGCCGCCGCTATAATTCACCCCTCCACTTT. The chain recombines TRBV3-1 with TRBJ1-6; 7 nucleotides line up with TRBD1. The CDR3 has 18 residues. The germline CDR1 and CDR2 sequences are LGHDT and YNNKEL (reference sequence).

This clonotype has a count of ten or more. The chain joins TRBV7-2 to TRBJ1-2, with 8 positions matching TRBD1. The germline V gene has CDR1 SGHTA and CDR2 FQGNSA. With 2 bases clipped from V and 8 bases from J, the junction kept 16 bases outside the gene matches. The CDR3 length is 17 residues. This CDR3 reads CASSLSSGTGHAGGYTF. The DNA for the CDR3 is TGTGCCAGCAGCTTAAGCTCGGGGACAGGCCATGCCGGCGGCTACACCTTC.

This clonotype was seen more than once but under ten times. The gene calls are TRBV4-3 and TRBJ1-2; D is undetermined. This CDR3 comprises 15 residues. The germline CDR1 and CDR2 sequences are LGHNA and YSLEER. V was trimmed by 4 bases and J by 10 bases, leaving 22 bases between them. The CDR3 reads CASSLQRRTASAYTF. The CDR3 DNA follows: TGCGCCAGCAGCCTTCAAAGGCGGACGGCTTCAGCCTACACCTTC.

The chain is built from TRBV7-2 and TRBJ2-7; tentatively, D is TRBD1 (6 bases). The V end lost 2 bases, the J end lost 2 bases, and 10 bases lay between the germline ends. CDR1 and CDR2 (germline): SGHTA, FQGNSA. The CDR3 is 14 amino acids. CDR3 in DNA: TGTGCCAGCAGCTTAACAGGGAACCCCTACGAGCAGTACTTC. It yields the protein CASSLTGNPYEQYF. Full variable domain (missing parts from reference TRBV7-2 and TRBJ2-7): GAGVSQSPSNKVTEKGKDVELRCDPISGHTALYWYRQSLGQGLEFLIYFQGNSAPDKSGLPSDRFSAERTGGSVSTLTIQRTQQEDSAVYLCASSLTGNPYEQYFGPGTRLTVT.

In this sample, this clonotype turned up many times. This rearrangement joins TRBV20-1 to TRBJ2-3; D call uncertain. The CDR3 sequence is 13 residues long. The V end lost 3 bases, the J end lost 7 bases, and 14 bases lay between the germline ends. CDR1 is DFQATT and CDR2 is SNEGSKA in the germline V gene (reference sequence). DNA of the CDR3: TGCAGTGCTAGGGGCGCTGGAACCTATACGCAGTATTTT. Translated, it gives CSARGAGTYTQYF.

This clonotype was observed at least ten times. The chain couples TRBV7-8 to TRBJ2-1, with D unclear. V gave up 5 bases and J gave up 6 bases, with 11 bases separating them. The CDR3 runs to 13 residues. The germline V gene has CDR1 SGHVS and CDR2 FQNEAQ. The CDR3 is CASSQTWSNEQFF. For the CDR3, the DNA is TGTGCCAGCAGCCAAACATGGAGCAATGAGCAGTTCTTC.

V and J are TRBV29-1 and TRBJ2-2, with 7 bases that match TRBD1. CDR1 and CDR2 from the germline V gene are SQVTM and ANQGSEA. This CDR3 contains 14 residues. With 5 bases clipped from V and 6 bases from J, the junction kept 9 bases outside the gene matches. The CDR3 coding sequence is TGCAGCGTTAGAGGGGGCTCACCCTCCGGGGAGCTGTTTTTT. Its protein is CSVRGGSPSGELFF.